The T cell receptor beta chain under discussion was sequenced for a study of T cells in tuberculosis. The table lists this clone with a few counts. V trimming: 2 bases; J trimming: 7 bases; junction bases outside the gene matches: 12. Germline CDR1 reads MNHNS; CDR2 reads SASEGT. The CDR3 has 16 residues. The assay was immunoSEQ multiplex PCR, and TCRdb's table has in-frame clones only and misses some. Counted here are about 88,000 clones, just over 90% occurring once; the ten biggest clones make up about 1.9%. Thawed, overnight-rested PBMC were stained with GMM-loaded CD1B tetramer, viability dye and anti-CD3, then sorted. The CD1B tetramers carried C32 glucose monomycolate purified from Rhodococcus equi.

The sample consisted of CD1b-GMM tetramer-negative cells sorted from PBMCs. The rearrangement joins TRBV6-1 to TRBJ2-3; TRBD2 matches 7 bases. The TCR sequence derives from an adult woman with latent tuberculosis. The CDR3 region has the DNA TGTGCCAGCAGTGAAAATAGCGGGTCATTAGGGAATACGCAGTATTTT. As protein: CASSENSGSLGNTQYF.